These 3 T cell receptor beta chains originate from one sample sequenced in a study of T-cell reconstitution after alpha-beta-depleted transplantation in children. It was with unique molecular identifiers that the TCRbeta library was prepared. TCRdb processed the PCR reads anew with MiXCR; each CDR3 protein has one entry. The sample lists some 840,000 distinct CDR3 sequences, around 15% seen once, with under 6% in the top ten. The source material was PBMCs, mostly from graft donor cells, sampled 360 days after TCRalphabeta/CD19-depleted stem cell transplant. The origin of the receptors is a male patient between 5 and 17 years old who had a stem cell transplant for acute lymphoblastic leukemia, so the T cells may come from the graft donor.

V usage is TRBV6-4 and J usage is TRBJ2-3; 14 positions agree with TRBD2. The CDR3 runs 16 residues. The germline CDR1 and CDR2 sequences are MRHNA and SNTAGT. With V trimmed by 6 bases and J by 6 bases, 8 bases remained unmatched. CDR3 region: CASSYGTSGSSDTQYF. The CDR3 DNA sequence: TGTGCCAGCAGCTACGGGACTAGCGGGAGTTCGGATACGCAGTATTTT.

The chain combines TRBV5-1 with TRBJ2-2; D possibly corresponds to TRBD2 (6 bases). Germline V gene lookup returns CDR1 SGHRS and CDR2 YFSETQ. The CDR3 runs 15 residues. V shed 4 bases and J shed 4 bases, with 14 bases lying between them. The CDR3 here is CASSARLGATGELFF. In DNA form, the CDR3 reads TGCGCCAGCAGCGCGAGACTAGGGGCCACCGGGGAGCTGTTTTTT.

The chain is built from TRBV4-1 and TRBJ2-2, with D possibly TRBD2 on 5 matching bases. CDR1 MGHRA and CDR2 YSYEKL come from the germline V gene. V dropped 2 bases and J dropped 1 base, with 17 bases sitting between them. The CDR3 has 18 amino acids. In DNA form, the CDR3 reads TGCGCCAGCAGCCAACAACTCCTGATGAGCGGGAACACCGGGGAGCTGTTTTTT. This encodes CASSQQLLMSGNTGELFF.